This T cell receptor (beta chain) was captured in a study of T-cell reconstitution after alpha-beta-depleted transplantation in children. Study results and caveats: Several patients had high TCRbeta diversity at day 60; it came from surviving recipient T cells and thymic progenitors. When one year had passed after transplant, most T-cell counts and diversity came from newly produced T cells.

TCRbeta library preparation incorporated unique molecular identifiers. TCRdb re-called the PCR reads through MiXCR, storing one row per CDR3 protein. Among about 870,000 distinct CDR3 sequences listed, about 15% were seen once. V was clipped by 4 bases and J by 4 bases; unmatched bases: 15. Germline V gives CDR1 SGHAT, CDR2 FQDESV (reference sequence). The CDR3 sequence is 18 residues long. On this clonotype: Its antigen is not identified.

Sample: PBMCs, mostly from graft donor cells, taken 360 days after TCRalphabeta/CD19-depleted stem cell transplant. The rearrangement joins TRBV11-1 to TRBJ2-1; 8 nucleotides align to TRBD2. This TCR was sampled from a male patient under 18 who had a stem cell transplant for acute lymphoblastic leukemia, so the T cells may come from the graft donor. CDR3 loop: CASSYTVSGMLFYNEQFF. The CDR3, as DNA: TGTGCCAGCAGCTACACCGTTAGCGGGATGCTCTTTTACAATGAGCAGTTCTTC.